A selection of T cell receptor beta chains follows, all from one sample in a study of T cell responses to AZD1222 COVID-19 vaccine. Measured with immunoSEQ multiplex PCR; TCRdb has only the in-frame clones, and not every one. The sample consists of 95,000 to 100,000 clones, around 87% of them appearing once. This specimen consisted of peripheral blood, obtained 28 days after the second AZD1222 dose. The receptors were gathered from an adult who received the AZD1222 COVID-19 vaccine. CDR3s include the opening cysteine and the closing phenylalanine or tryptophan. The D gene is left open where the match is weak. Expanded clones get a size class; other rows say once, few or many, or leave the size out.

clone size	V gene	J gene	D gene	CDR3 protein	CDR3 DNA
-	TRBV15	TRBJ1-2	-	CATSRAVRVAGYTF	TGTGCCACCAGCAGAGCAGTCAGGGTAGCAGGCTACACCTTC
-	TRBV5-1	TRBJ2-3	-	CASSGSDTLRDTQYF	TGCGCCAGCAGCGGCTCAGACACCTTAAGAGATACGCAGTATTTT
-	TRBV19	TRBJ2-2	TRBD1	CASSGQGDTGELFF	TGTGCCAGTTCCGGACAGGGGGACACCGGGGAGCTGTTTTTT
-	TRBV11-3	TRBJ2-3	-	CASSLTGNTDTQYF	TGTGCCAGCAGCTTGACGGGAAACACAGATACGCAGTATTTT
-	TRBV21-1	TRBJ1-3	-	CASSTRSPGNTIYF	TGTGCCAGCAGCACCCGGTCCCCTGGAAACACCATATATTTT
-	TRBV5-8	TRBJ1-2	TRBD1	CASSFTSYRGLLF	TGTGCCAGCAGCTTCACCTCTTACAGGGGGCTCCTCTTC
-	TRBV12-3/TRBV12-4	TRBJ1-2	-	CASSYGRGYTF	TGTGCCAGCAGCTACGGCCGGGGCTACACCTTC
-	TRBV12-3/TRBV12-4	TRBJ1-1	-	CATRTEMNTEAFF	TGTGCCACGAGGACTGAAATGAACACTGAAGCTTTCTTT
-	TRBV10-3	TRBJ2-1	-	CAISEGDPPTYNEQFF	TGTGCCATCAGTGAGGGCGACCCCCCGACCTACAATGAGCAGTTCTTC
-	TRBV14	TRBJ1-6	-	CASSQVWGAQSPLHF	TGTGCCAGCAGCCAAGTCTGGGGCGCCCAATCACCCCTCCACTTT
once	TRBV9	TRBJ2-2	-	CASSVAGLANTGELFF	TGTGCCAGCAGCGTAGCGGGGCTAGCGAACACCGGGGAGCTGTTTTTT
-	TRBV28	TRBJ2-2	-	CASSLTFVTGSVANTGELFF	TGTGCCAGCAGTTTGACGTTCGTCACGGGTAGTGTGGCGAACACCGGGGAGCTGTTTTTT
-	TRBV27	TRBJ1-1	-	CASSLRSMLGDEAFF	TGTGCCAGCAGCCTCCGGTCGATGCTTGGTGATGAAGCTTTCTTT
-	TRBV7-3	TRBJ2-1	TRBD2	CASSLGLADYNEQFF	TGTGCCAGCAGCTTAGGGCTAGCGGATTACAATGAGCAGTTCTTC
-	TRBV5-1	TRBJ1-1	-	CASSFSNTGNTEAFF	TGCGCCAGCAGCTTCTCAAACACAGGGAACACTGAAGCTTTCTTT
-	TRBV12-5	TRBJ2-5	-	CASGLVWETQYF	TGTGCTAGTGGTTTGGTATGGGAGACCCAGTACTTC
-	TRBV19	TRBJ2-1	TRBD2	CASLPCIGLAGVRAENEQFF	TGTGCCAGTCTCCCTTGCATTGGGCTAGCGGGAGTCAGGGCCGAGAATGAGCAGTTCTTC
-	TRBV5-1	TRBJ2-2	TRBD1	CASSSSGTGAGGELFF	TGCGCCAGCAGCTCCTCCGGGACAGGGGCGGGCGGGGAGCTGTTTTTT
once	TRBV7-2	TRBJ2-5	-	CASSPRQSQETQYF	TGTGCCAGCAGCCCCCGCCAATCTCAAGAGACCCAGTACTTC
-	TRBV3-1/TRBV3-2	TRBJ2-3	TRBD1	CASSDRGADTQYF	TGTGCCAGCAGTGACAGGGGAGCAGATACGCAGTATTTT
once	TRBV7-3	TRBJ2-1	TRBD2	CASSTRTSGSTIDEQFF	TGTGCCAGCAGCACCCGGACTAGCGGGAGTACGATCGATGAGCAGTTCTTC
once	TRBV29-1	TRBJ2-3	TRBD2	CSVEGDSGPPFYSTDTQYF	TGCAGCGTTGAAGGGGATAGCGGGCCACCATTTTATAGCACAGATACGCAGTATTTT
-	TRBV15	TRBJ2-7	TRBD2	CATSRPGTSGSYEQYF	TGTGCCACCAGCAGACCCGGGACTAGCGGCTCCTACGAGCAGTACTTC
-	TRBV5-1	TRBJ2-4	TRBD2	CASSLGLAGVDIQYF	TGCGCCAGCAGCTTGGGGCTAGCGGGAGTTGACATTCAGTACTTC
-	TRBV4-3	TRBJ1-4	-	CASSQARSADELFF	TGCGCCAGCAGCCAAGCTCGGTCGGCAGACGAACTGTTTTTT
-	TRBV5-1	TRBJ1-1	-	CASTTEGAEAFF	TGCGCCAGCACCACGGAGGGGGCTGAAGCTTTCTTT
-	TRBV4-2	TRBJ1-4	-	CASSPRVGSNEKLFF	TGTGCCAGCAGCCCTCGGGTAGGAAGTAATGAAAAACTGTTTTTT
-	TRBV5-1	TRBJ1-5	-	CASSLEPGNQPQHF	TGCGCCAGCAGCTTGGAGCCAGGGAATCAGCCCCAGCATTTT